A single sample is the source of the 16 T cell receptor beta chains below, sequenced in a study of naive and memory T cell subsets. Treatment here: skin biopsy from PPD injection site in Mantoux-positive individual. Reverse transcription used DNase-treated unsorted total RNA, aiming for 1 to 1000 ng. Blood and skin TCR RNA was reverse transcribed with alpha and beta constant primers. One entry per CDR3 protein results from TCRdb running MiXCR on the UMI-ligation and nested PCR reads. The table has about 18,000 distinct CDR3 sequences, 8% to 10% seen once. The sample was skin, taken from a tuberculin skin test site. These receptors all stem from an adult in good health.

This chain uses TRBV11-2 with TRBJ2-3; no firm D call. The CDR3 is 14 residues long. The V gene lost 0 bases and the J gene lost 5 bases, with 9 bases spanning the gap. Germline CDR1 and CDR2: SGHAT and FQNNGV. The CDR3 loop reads CASSLDSLIDTQYF. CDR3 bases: TGTGCCAGCAGCTTAGATTCCCTGATAGATACGCAGTATTTT.

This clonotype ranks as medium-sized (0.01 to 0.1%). As DNA, the CDR3 is TGTGCCACCAGTGATTCAATTTCAGGGACAGGAGATACGCAGTATTTT. This encodes CATSDSISGTGDTQYF. The rearrangement uses TRBV24-1 and TRBJ2-3; 8 bases align to TRBD1. The length of the CDR3 is 16 residues. Trimming took 2 bases from V and 5 from J; bases not matched to a gene: 8. CDR1 is KGHDR, CDR2 SFDVKD, per germline.

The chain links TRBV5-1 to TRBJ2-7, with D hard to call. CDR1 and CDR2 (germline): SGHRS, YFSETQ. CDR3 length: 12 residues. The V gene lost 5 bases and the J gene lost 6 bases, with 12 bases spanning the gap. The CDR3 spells CASSSGTAEQYF. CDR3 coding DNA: TGCGCCAGCAGTTCCGGCACGGCCGAGCAGTACTTC.

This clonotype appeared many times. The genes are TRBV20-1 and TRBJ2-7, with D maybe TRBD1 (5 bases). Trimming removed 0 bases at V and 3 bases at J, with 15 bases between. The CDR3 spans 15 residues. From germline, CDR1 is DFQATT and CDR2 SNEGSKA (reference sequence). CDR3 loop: CSARDVTENLYEQYF. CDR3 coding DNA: TGCAGTGCTAGAGATGTGACAGAGAACCTCTACGAGCAGTACTTC.

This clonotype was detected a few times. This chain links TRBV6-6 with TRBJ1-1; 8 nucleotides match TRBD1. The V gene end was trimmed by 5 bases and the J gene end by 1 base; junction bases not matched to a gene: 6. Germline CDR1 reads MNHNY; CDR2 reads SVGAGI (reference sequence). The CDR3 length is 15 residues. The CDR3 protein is CASSKFQGANTEAFF. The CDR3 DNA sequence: TGTGCCAGCAGTAAATTCCAGGGGGCGAACACTGAAGCTTTCTTT.

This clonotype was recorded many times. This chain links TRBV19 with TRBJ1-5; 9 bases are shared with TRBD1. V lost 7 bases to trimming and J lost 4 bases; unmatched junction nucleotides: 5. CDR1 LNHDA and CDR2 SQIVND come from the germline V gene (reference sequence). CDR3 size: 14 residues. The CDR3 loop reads CASTWTGVNQPQHF. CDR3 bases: TGTGCCAGTACGTGGACAGGGGTTAATCAGCCCCAGCATTTT.

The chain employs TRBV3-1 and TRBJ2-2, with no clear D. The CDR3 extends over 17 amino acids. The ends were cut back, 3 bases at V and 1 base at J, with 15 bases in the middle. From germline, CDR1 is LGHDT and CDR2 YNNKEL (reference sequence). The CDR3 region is CASSHPPLTGNTGELFF. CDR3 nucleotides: TGTGCCAGCAGCCATCCACCCCTTACGGGGAACACCGGGGAGCTGTTTTTT. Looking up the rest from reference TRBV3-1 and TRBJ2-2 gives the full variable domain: DTAVSQTPKYLVTQMGNDKSIKCEQNLGHDTMYWYKQDSKKFLKIMFSYNNKELIINETVPNRFSPKSPDKAHLNLHINSLELGDSAVYFCASSHPPLTGNTGELFFGEGSRLTVL.

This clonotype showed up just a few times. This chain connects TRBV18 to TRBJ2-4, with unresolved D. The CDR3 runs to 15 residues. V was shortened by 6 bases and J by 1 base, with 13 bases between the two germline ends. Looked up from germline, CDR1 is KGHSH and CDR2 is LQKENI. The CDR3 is CASSLLEAAKNIQYF. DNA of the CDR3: TGTGCCAGCTCCCTTCTCGAGGCGGCCAAAAACATTCAGTACTTC.

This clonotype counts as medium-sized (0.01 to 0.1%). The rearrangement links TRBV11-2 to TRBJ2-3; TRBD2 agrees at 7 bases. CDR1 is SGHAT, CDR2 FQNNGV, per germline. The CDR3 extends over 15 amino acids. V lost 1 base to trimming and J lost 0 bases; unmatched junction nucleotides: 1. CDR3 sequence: CASSLGLASTDTQYF. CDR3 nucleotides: TGTGCCAGCAGCTTAGGACTAGCTAGCACAGATACGCAGTATTTT. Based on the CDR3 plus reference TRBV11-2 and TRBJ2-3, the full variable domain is EAGVAQSPRYKIIEKRQSVAFWCNPISGHATLYWYQQILGQGPKLLIQFQNNGVVDDSQLPKDRFSAERLKGVDSTLKIQPAKLEDSAVYLCASSLGLASTDTQYFGPGTRLTVL.

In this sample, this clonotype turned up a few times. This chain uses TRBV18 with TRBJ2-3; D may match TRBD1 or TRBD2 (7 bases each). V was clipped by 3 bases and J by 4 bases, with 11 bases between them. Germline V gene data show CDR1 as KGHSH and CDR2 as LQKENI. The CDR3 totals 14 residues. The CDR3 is CASSPRGRADTQYF. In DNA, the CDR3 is TGTGCCAGCTCACCCAGGGGGAGGGCAGATACGCAGTATTTT.

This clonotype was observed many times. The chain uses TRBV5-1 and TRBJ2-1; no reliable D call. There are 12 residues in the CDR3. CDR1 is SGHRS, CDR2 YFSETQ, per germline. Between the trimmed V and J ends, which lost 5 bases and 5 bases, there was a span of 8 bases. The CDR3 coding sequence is TGCGCCAGCAGGGGTAAAGACAATGAGCAGTTCTTC. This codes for CASRGKDNEQFF. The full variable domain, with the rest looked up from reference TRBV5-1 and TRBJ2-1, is KAGVTQTPRYLIKTRGQQVTLSCSPISGHRSVSWYQQTPGQGLQFLFEYFSETQRNKGNFPGRFSGRQFSNSRSEMNVSTLELGDSALYLCASRGKDNEQFFGPGTRLTVL.

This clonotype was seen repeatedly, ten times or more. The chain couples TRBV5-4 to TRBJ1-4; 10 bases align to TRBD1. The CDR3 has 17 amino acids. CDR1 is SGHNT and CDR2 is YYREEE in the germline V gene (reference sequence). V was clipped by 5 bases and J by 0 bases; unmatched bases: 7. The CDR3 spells CASSDRDRGATNEKLFF. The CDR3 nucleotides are TGTGCCAGCAGTGACCGGGACAGGGGCGCAACTAATGAAAAACTGTTTTTT. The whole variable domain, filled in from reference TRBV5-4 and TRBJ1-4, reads ETGVTQSPTHLIKTRGQQVTLRCSSQSGHNTVSWYQQALGQGPQFIFQYYREEENGRGNFPPRFSGLQFPNYSSELNVNALELDDSALYLCASSDRDRGATNEKLFFGSGTQLSVL.

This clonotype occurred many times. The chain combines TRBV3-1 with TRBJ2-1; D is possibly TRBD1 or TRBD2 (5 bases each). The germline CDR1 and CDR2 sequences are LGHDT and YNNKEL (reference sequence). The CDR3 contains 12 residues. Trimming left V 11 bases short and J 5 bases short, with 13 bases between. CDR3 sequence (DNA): TGTGCCTGTGGGACCTTAGACAATGAGCAGTTCTTC. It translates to CACGTLDNEQFF.

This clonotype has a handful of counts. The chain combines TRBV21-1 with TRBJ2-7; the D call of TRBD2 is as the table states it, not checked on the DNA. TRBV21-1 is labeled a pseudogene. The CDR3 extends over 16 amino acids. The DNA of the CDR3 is TGTGCCAGCAGCAAAGCTGGAGGACTAGAGTCCTACGAGCAGTACTTC. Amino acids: CASSKAGGLESYEQYF.

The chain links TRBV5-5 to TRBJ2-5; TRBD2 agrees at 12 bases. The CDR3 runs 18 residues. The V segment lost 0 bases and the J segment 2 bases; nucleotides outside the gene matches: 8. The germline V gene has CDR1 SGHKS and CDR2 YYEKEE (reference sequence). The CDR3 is CASSLVFWGTSGQETQYF. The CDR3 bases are TGTGCCAGCAGCTTGGTGTTTTGGGGGACTAGCGGGCAAGAGACCCAGTACTTC.

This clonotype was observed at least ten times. The CDR3 bases are TGTGCCAGCAGCTTATCCTGGCTCCTCTTCCCCTCCGGGGCCAACGTCCTGACTTTC. It codes for CASSLSWLLFPSGANVLTF. The rearrangement uses TRBV5-6 and TRBJ2-6; D not certain. CDR3 length: 19 amino acids. Germline V gene sequence: CDR1 SGHDT, CDR2 YYEEEE. V shed 2 bases and J shed 4 bases, with 22 bases lying between them.